Below are 22 T cell receptor beta chains sequenced from a single sample in a study of T cell responses to AZD1222 COVID-19 vaccine. Clones were sequenced by immunoSEQ multiplex PCR, and TCRdb holds only the in-frame ones, with some missing. The data contain roughly 100,000 clones, about nine tenths of them singletons. The sample consisted of peripheral blood, taken on day 0 of AZD1222 vaccination. The source is an adult in good health.

The chain has TRBV5-1 and TRBJ1-4, with D perhaps matching TRBD1 (5 bases). CDR3 length equals 15 residues. Germline CDR1 SGHRS, CDR2 YFSETQ. The ends were cut back, 4 bases at V and 4 bases at J, with 14 bases in the middle. The CDR3: CASSMGTQLNEKLFF. CDR3 bases: TGCGCCAGCAGCATGGGGACTCAGCTTAATGAAAAACTGTTTTTT.

The chain uses TRBV6-4 and TRBJ1-2, with unresolved D. V lost 2 bases, J lost 2 bases, and 9 bases lay in between. The CDR3 contains 14 residues. The germline CDR1 and CDR2 sequences are MRHNA and SNTAGT. CDR3 protein: CASSDGRANYGYTF. The CDR3 nucleotides read TGTGCCAGCAGTGACGGACGGGCCAACTATGGCTACACCTTC.

This chain uses TRBV19 with TRBJ1-2, with D possibly TRBD1 on 6 matching bases. Germline V CDR1 and CDR2: LNHDA, SQIVND (reference sequence). The CDR3 is made up of 16 amino acids. The germline V and J ends were trimmed by 7 bases and 2 bases, with 20 bases remaining between them. DNA for the CDR3: TGTGCCAGTACCATAAGGGCCGGGACACGGAACTATGGCTACACCTTC. Translated: CASTIRAGTRNYGYTF.

This clone has a single count. This chain joins TRBV6-5 and TRBJ2-3, with 7 bases matching TRBD2. V was pared by 6 bases and J by 2 bases, with 8 bases of the junction left unmatched. CDR1 is MNHEY and CDR2 is SVGAGI in the germline V gene. The CDR3 runs to 15 residues. CDR3 coding DNA: TGTGCCAGCAGCTCCCGACTAGCATCCACAGATACGCAGTATTTT. As protein: CASSSRLASTDTQYF.

The chain has TRBV7-2 and TRBJ2-1; TRBD2 matches at 13 bases. Germline loops: CDR1 SGHTA, CDR2 FQGNSA. This CDR3 has 15 amino acids. V lost 5 bases, J lost 9 bases, and 7 bases stayed unmatched. CDR3: CASSPRTSGRSEQFF. CDR3 in DNA: TGTGCCAGCAGCCCCCGGACTAGCGGGAGATCTGAGCAGTTCTTC.

A few counts support this clone. The gene calls are TRBV15 and TRBJ2-1, with 9 bases identical to TRBD2. V dropped 2 bases and J dropped 5; count of bases not matched to a gene: 7. Germline CDR1 and CDR2: LNHNV and YYDKDF (reference sequence). This CDR3 contains 16 residues. The CDR3 here is CATSRRRLADHNEQFF. As DNA, the CDR3 is TGTGCCACCAGCAGAAGGCGACTAGCGGACCACAATGAGCAGTTCTTC.

This chain joins TRBV5-4 and TRBJ2-1, with a weak D call TRBD2 (5 bases). The CDR3 contains 16 residues. Germline V gene lookup returns CDR1 SGHNT and CDR2 YYREEE (reference sequence). V was shortened by 1 base and J by 8 bases, with 19 bases between the two germline ends. CDR3 residues: CASSLRPGSNIYEQFF. The DNA of the CDR3 is TGTGCCAGCAGCTTGAGGCCTGGGAGTAACATCTATGAGCAGTTCTTC.

This rearrangement joins TRBV7-9 to TRBJ2-1; 7 nucleotides match TRBD1. J was trimmed by 2 bases and V by 5 bases; bases with no gene match: 9. The CDR3 has 16 residues. Per germline, CDR1 SEHNR and CDR2 FQNEAQ (reference sequence). The CDR3 region is CASSTRGQPPYNEQFF. The DNA of the CDR3 is TGTGCCAGCAGCACCCGGGGACAGCCTCCCTACAATGAGCAGTTCTTC. Full variable domain (rest looked up from reference TRBV7-9 and TRBJ2-1): DTGVSQNPRHKITKRGQNVTFRCDPISEHNRLYWYRQTLGQGPEFLTYFQNEAQLEKSRLLSDRFSAERPKGSFSTLEIQRTEQGDSAMYLCASSTRGQPPYNEQFFGPGTRLTVL.

The chain carries TRBV10-3 and TRBJ2-3; 10 bases line up with TRBD2. V was pared by 4 bases and J by 5 bases, with 6 bases of the junction left unmatched. Germline V gene data show CDR1 as ENHRY and CDR2 as SYGVKD. There are 15 residues in the CDR3. DNA of the CDR3: TGTGCCATCAGTGTACTAGCGGGATCGAAAGATACGCAGTATTTT. This encodes CAISVLAGSKDTQYF.

The V call is TRBV2, the J call TRBJ2-3, with 8 bases identical to TRBD2. The CDR3 contains 16 residues. Germline V gene data show CDR1 as SNHLY and CDR2 as FYNNEI. V lost 6 bases and J lost 0; bases outside the gene matches: 8. Written as DNA, the CDR3 is TGTGCCAGCAGCCGACTAGCGATGACTAGCACAGATACGCAGTATTTT. Translating gives CASSRLAMTSTDTQYF.

The gene calls are TRBV7-3 and TRBJ2-1, with D hard to call. This CDR3 region has 13 residues. The V and J ends lost 5 bases and 7 bases respectively, with 12 bases between them. CDR1 is SGHTA, CDR2 FQGTGA, per germline. The CDR3 loop reads CASSPYPPNEQFF. CDR3 DNA: TGTGCCAGCAGCCCCTATCCCCCTAATGAGCAGTTCTTC.

The chain joins TRBV10-1 to TRBJ2-7, with no clear D. CDR1 and CDR2 (germline): WNHNN, SYGVQD (reference sequence). This CDR3 is built from 13 residues. V dropped 6 bases and J dropped 1 base, with 10 bases sitting between them. This CDR3 reads CASSNGPSYEQYF. The CDR3 bases are TGCGCCAGCAGCAATGGGCCATCCTACGAGCAGTACTTC.

This clone was counted a single time. The V call is TRBV6-2 or TRBV6-3, the J call TRBJ1-5; D is possibly TRBD1 (6 bases). The CDR3 sequence is 15 residues long. The V end was cut by 2 bases, the J end by 2 bases, with 10 bases between. CDR1 is MNHEY and CDR2 is SVGEGT in the germline V gene. The CDR3 loop reads CASSYTRGGNQPQHF. As DNA, the CDR3 is TGTGCCAGCAGTTACACCAGGGGTGGCAATCAGCCCCAGCATTTT.

CDR3 sequence: CASSLVAGSGIEAFF. Written as DNA, the CDR3 is TGCGCCAGCAGCTTGGTGGCAGGGTCCGGGATCGAAGCTTTCTTT. The genes are TRBV5-1 and TRBJ1-1; the D gene is possibly TRBD1 (5 bases). Germline V CDR1 and CDR2: SGHRS, YFSETQ. The length of the CDR3 is 15 residues. V lost 0 bases and J 8 bases, leaving 17 bases between the germline ends. The full variable domain, in which reference TRBV5-1 and TRBJ1-1 provide the parts outside the CDR3, is KAGVTQTPRYLIKTRGQQVTLSCSPISGHRSVSWYQQTPGQGLQFLFEYFSETQRNKGNFPGRFSGRQFSNSRSEMNVSTLELGDSALYLCASSLVAGSGIEAFFGQGTRLTVV.

Regarding this clone: An end of the junction does not agree with germline; a read error may underlie this. The rearrangement joins TRBV11-2 to TRBJ1-1; no reliable D call. The CDR3 extends over 16 amino acids. CDR1 is SGHAT, CDR2 FQNNGV, per germline. DNA for the CDR3: TGTGCCAGCAGATTAGAGTCGCGGAGACAGAACACTGAAGCTTTCTTT. Translation gives CASRLESRRQNTEAFF.

The chain is built from TRBV5-5 and TRBJ1-5, with 9 bases matching TRBD1. Germline CDR1 is SGHKS and CDR2 is YYEKEE (reference sequence). The CDR3 covers 15 residues. The V segment lost 3 bases and the J segment 4 bases; nucleotides outside the gene matches: 5. CDR3 residues: CASSWGTGTNQPQHF. CDR3 DNA: TGTGCCAGCAGCTGGGGGACAGGGACTAATCAGCCCCAGCATTTT. Looking up the rest from reference TRBV5-5 and TRBJ1-5 gives the full variable domain: DAGVTQSPTHLIKTRGQQVTLRCSPISGHKSVSWYQQVLGQGPQFIFQYYEKEERGRGNFPDRFSARQFPNYSSELNVNALLLGDSALYLCASSWGTGTNQPQHFGDGTRLSIL.

The chain employs TRBV19 and TRBJ2-7, with 8 bases lining up with TRBD1. This CDR3 contains 13 residues. Germline CDR1 LNHDA, CDR2 SQIVND (reference sequence). The ends lost 3 bases at V and 6 bases at J; junction bases unmatched: 4. The CDR3 loop reads CASSIIQGGEQYF. In nucleotides, the CDR3 is TGTGCCAGTAGTATCATACAGGGGGGCGAGCAGTACTTC.

J is TRBJ2-3 and V is TRBV21-1; no DNA check was done on the table's D call, TRBD2. TRBV21-1 is classified as a pseudogene. The CDR3 loop spans 15 amino acids. CDR3 residues: CASSKGEYSTDTQYF. CDR3 coding DNA: TGTGCCAGCAGCAAAGGGGAGTATAGCACAGATACGCAGTATTTT.

The rearrangement links TRBV27 to TRBJ2-5; 8 nucleotides match TRBD2. This CDR3 comprises 15 residues. The ends lost 5 bases at V and 7 bases at J; junction bases unmatched: 12. CDR1 MNHEY and CDR2 SMNVEV come from the germline V gene (reference sequence). CDR3 nucleotides: TGTGCCAGCAGTCCGGCCCTCGGGAGGGCGGCGACCCAGTACTTC. Protein: CASSPALGRAATQYF.

J is TRBJ1-6 and V is TRBV3-1 (or the pseudogene TRBV3-2); 9 bases match TRBD1. The CDR3 extends over 15 amino acids. Germline CDR1 LGHDT, CDR2 YNNKEL (reference sequence). Trimming cost V 8 bases and J 9 bases; bases outside gene matches: 11. CDR3: CASREMGQGSSPLHF. DNA for the CDR3: TGTGCCAGCCGCGAGATGGGACAGGGAAGTTCACCCCTCCACTTT.

The V gene is TRBV28, the J gene TRBJ1-5; D gene ambiguous. V dropped 6 bases and J dropped 1 base, with 10 bases sitting between them. Germline V gives CDR1 MDHEN, CDR2 SYDVKM. This CDR3 region has 14 residues. The CDR3 bases are TGTGCCAGCAGCAGGACTCCAAGCAATCAGCCCCAGCATTTT. Translated: CASSRTPSNQPQHF. The full variable domain, with the rest looked up from reference TRBV28 and TRBJ1-5, is DVKVTQSSRYLVKRTGEKVFLECVQDMDHENMFWYRQDPGLGLRLIYFSYDVKMKEKGDIPEGYSVSREKKERFSLILESASTNQTSMYLCASSRTPSNQPQHFGDGTRLSIL.

V usage is TRBV4-2 and J usage is TRBJ1-2; TRBD1 aligns across 7 bases. The CDR3 is 14 amino acids. Germline CDR1 is LGHNA and CDR2 is YNFKEQ. Germline trimming cut 1 base from V and 8 bases from J; bases unmatched to any gene: 7. The CDR3 sequence: CASSQVTGAGGYTF. The CDR3 bases are TGTGCCAGCAGCCAAGTAACAGGGGCAGGGGGCTACACCTTC.